This entry lists 22 T cell receptor beta chains sequenced from one sample in a study of T cell responses to AZD1222 COVID-19 vaccine. This table comes from immunoSEQ multiplex PCR, and its TCRdb copy is limited to in-frame clones, with some not included. Found here are fewer than 120,000 clones, around 90% of them singletons; the top ten hold about 3.3%. Sequencing used peripheral blood, obtained on day 0 of AZD1222 vaccination. The receptors derive from an adult in good health.

This chain's CDR3 is CASSESGGHYGYTF. CDR3 in DNA: TGTGCCAGCAGTGAATCTGGGGGCCACTATGGCTACACCTTC. This chain uses TRBV6-1 with TRBJ1-2, with D maybe TRBD1 (6 bases). The germline gives CDR1 MNHNS, CDR2 SASEGT. V was trimmed by 2 bases and J by 3 bases, leaving 10 bases between them. The length of the CDR3 is 14 residues.

The rearrangement joins TRBV5-8 to TRBJ1-2; the D is unclear. The CDR3 spans 13 residues. The ends were cut back, 1 base at V and 8 bases at J, with 12 bases in the middle. Germline CDR1 SGHTS, CDR2 YDEGEE. In DNA, the CDR3 is TGTGCCAGCAGCTTGATGGTGAGAAAGGGCTACACCTTC. Protein product: CASSLMVRKGYTF.

V and J are TRBV9 and TRBJ1-3, with a tentative D call TRBD1 (6 bases). The CDR3 is 17 amino acids. Trimming took off 4 bases at V and 0 bases at J, with 17 bases between the two ends. Germline V CDR1 and CDR2: SGDLS, YYNGEE. CDR3 sequence: CASSPNPTGSSGNTIYF. CDR3 sequence (DNA): TGTGCCAGCAGCCCGAACCCAACAGGGTCCTCTGGAAACACCATATATTTT.

The CDR3 coding sequence is TGTGCCAGCAGCCCAGGGGGAGGGGGGCATTCACCCCTCCACTTT. Translating gives CASSPGGGGHSPLHF. The gene calls are TRBV7-9 and TRBJ1-6, with 7 bases fitting TRBD1. The junction had 9 bases not matched to a gene; V was cut back by 5 bases and J by 8 bases. Germline-derived CDR1 and CDR2 are SEHNR and FQNEAQ (reference sequence). CDR3 size: 15 residues.

J is TRBJ2-2 and V is TRBV16; D remains unclear. Germline lookup yields CDR1 KGHSY and CDR2 FQNENV. Trimming removed 1 base from V and 2 bases from J, with 11 bases in between. The CDR3 spans 16 residues. The CDR3 bases are TGTGCCAGCAGCCAATTCAGAGCCACTAACACCGGGGAGCTGTTTTTT. Translation: CASSQFRATNTGELFF.

The genes are TRBV20-1 and TRBJ2-2; 9 bases map to TRBD2. Germline lookup yields CDR1 DFQATT and CDR2 SNEGSKA (reference sequence). V trimming: 3 bases; J trimming: 3 bases; junction bases outside the gene matches: 5. This CDR3 contains 15 residues. The CDR3 reads CSASISGGHTGELFF. The CDR3 nucleotides are TGCAGTGCTAGTATTAGCGGGGGTCACACCGGGGAGCTGTTTTTT.

The chain employs TRBV2 and TRBJ2-3, with 9 positions matching TRBD1. Germline V CDR1 and CDR2: SNHLY, FYNNEI. The CDR3 covers 14 residues. The V and J ends lost 6 bases and 5 bases, in that order; junction bases with no gene match: 6. As DNA, the CDR3 is TGTGCCAGCAGGGCCGGGACAGGGATAGATACGCAGTATTTT. This encodes CASRAGTGIDTQYF.

The chain employs TRBV5-5 and TRBJ1-1; tentative D call: TRBD1 (5 bases). In germline, CDR1 is SGHKS, CDR2 YYEKEE (reference sequence). V was trimmed by 0 bases and J by 1 base, leaving 13 bases between them. This CDR3 region has 16 residues. The CDR3 coding sequence is TGTGCCAGCAGCTTGGCCGGGACCTCGAGGAACACTGAAGCTTTCTTT. It is translated as CASSLAGTSRNTEAFF.

This rearrangement joins TRBV2 to TRBJ1-4; 8 nucleotides match TRBD1. The CDR3 runs 13 residues. Germline CDR1 SNHLY, CDR2 FYNNEI. V shed 9 bases, J shed 5 bases, and the junction held 5 bases outside the gene matches. The CDR3, as DNA: TGTGCCAGTCGGACAGGGCTAAATGAAAAACTGTTTTTT. Amino acid sequence: CASRTGLNEKLFF.

This chain uses TRBV7-3 with TRBJ2-1, with D uncertain. Deletions cut 2 bases from V and 2 bases from J, with 10 bases between. Germline V gene data show CDR1 as SGHTA and CDR2 as FQGTGA. The CDR3 length is 15 residues. The CDR3 DNA reads TGTGCCAGCAGCTTATTTGGCGGTACCTACAATGAGCAGTTCTTC. This translates into CASSLFGGTYNEQFF.

This chain uses TRBV6-5 with TRBJ1-1; 12 nucleotides match TRBD1. Trimming took 3 bases from V and 11 from J; bases not matched to a gene: 4. The CDR3 is 13 amino acids. In germline, CDR1 is MNHEY, CDR2 SVGAGI. The CDR3 protein is CASSYRDRGHAFF. The CDR3 coding sequence is TGTGCCAGCAGTTATAGGGACAGGGGGCATGCTTTCTTT.

The chain employs TRBV14 and TRBJ2-1; D is unclear. The CDR3 is 12 residues long. Between the trimmed V and J ends, which lost 0 bases and 11 bases, there was a span of 8 bases. Germline V gene sequence: CDR1 SGHDN, CDR2 FVKESK. The CDR3 is CASSQDYRKQFF. The CDR3 DNA reads TGTGCCAGCAGCCAAGACTATAGGAAGCAGTTCTTC. Based on the CDR3 plus reference TRBV14 and TRBJ2-1, the full variable domain is EAGVTQFPSHSVIEKGQTVTLRCDPISGHDNLYWYRRVMGKEIKFLLHFVKESKQDESGMPNNRFLAERTGGTYSTLKVQPAELEDSGVYFCASSQDYRKQFFGPGTRLTVL.

The genes are TRBV19 and TRBJ1-3; no clear D gene. V gave up 7 bases and J gave up 4 bases, with 8 bases separating them. This CDR3 is built from 12 residues. In germline, CDR1 is LNHDA, CDR2 SQIVND (reference sequence). CDR3 sequence reads: CASTFGGNTIYF. DNA for the CDR3: TGTGCCAGTACATTCGGGGGAAACACCATATATTTT.

The chain combines TRBV2 with TRBJ2-3; 15 nucleotides match TRBD2. Germline assignment: CDR1 SNHLY and CDR2 FYNNEI. Trimming took 10 bases from V and 4 from J; bases not matched to a gene: 6. The CDR3 extends over 15 amino acids. The CDR3 sequence is CATGLAGGDADTQYF. The CDR3 DNA sequence: TGTGCCACTGGACTAGCGGGGGGGGACGCAGATACGCAGTATTTT.

The chain joins TRBV5-1 to TRBJ1-1; D unresolved. There are 15 residues in the CDR3. Between the trimmed V and J ends, which lost 4 bases and 1 base, there was a span of 14 bases. Germline assignment: CDR1 SGHRS and CDR2 YFSETQ. In DNA form, the CDR3 reads TGCGCCAGCAGCCTGGCCTTGACGGGGAACACTGAAGCTTTCTTT. This codes for CASSLALTGNTEAFF.

V is TRBV15 and J is TRBJ2-7, with TRBD1 matching 10 bases. V was clipped by 3 bases and J by 3 bases; unmatched bases: 5. In germline, CDR1 is LNHNV, CDR2 YYDKDF (reference sequence). The CDR3 extends over 15 amino acids. CDR3 in amino acids: CATSRPGQGYYEQYF. DNA of the CDR3: TGTGCCACCAGCAGGCCGGGACAGGGGTACTACGAGCAGTACTTC.

The chain employs TRBV25-1 and TRBJ2-1, with D unresolved. Germline V gene sequence: CDR1 MGHDK, CDR2 SYGVNS. The CDR3 spans 11 residues. The CDR3 DNA reads TGTGCTTCTAGCTCCTACAATGAGCAGTTCTTC. It specifies CASSSYNEQFF.

J is TRBJ2-5 and V is TRBV24-1, with 10 bases matching TRBD1. The J segment lost 4 bases and the V segment lost 0 bases, leaving 4 bases of the junction unmatched. The CDR3 has 16 amino acids. Per the germline V gene, CDR1 is KGHDR and CDR2 is SFDVKD. CDR3 protein: CATSDLGQGGSETQYF. The CDR3 nucleotides are TGTGCCACCAGTGATTTGGGACAGGGGGGTTCAGAGACCCAGTACTTC.

CDR3 DNA sequence: TGTGCCAGCTCACCTTCGAATAGCAATCAGCCCCAGCATTTT. This encodes CASSPSNSNQPQHF. The gene calls are TRBV18 and TRBJ1-5; the D is unclear. Germline CDR1 reads KGHSH; CDR2 reads LQKENI. V was trimmed by 3 bases and J by 0 bases, leaving 6 bases between them. The CDR3 extends over 14 amino acids.

The CDR3 DNA sequence: TGCGCCAGCAGCCAGGATAGCGGGGGGTCCTACAATGAGCAGTTCTTC. Translating gives CASSQDSGGSYNEQFF. This chain joins TRBV4-3 and TRBJ2-1, with TRBD2 identical over 10 bases. Germline CDR1 and CDR2: LGHNA and YSLEER. V trimming: 3 bases; J trimming: 1 base; junction bases outside the gene matches: 3. The CDR3 runs 16 residues.

This clone was seen a single time. The chain uses TRBV11-3 and TRBJ2-3, with TRBD2 matching 10 bases. Germline V gene lookup returns CDR1 SGHNT and CDR2 YENEEA. Unmatched junction bases numbered 10, after V lost 5 bases and J lost 5 bases. The CDR3 totals 16 residues. The CDR3 loop is CASSHRLAGAGDTQYF. Written as DNA, the CDR3 is TGTGCCAGCAGCCACAGGCTAGCGGGGGCGGGAGATACGCAGTATTTT.

The rearrangement uses TRBV18 and TRBJ2-7, with 9 bases lining up with TRBD1. The germline gives CDR1 KGHSH, CDR2 LQKENI. V was clipped by 6 bases and J by 2 bases; unmatched bases: 14. The CDR3 totals 17 residues. This CDR3 reads CASSTLRTGTGTYEQYF. In nucleotides, the CDR3 is TGTGCCAGCTCGACCCTGCGGACCGGGACAGGGACCTACGAGCAGTACTTC.